This is a list of T cell receptor beta chains from one sample in a study of blood T cells in healthy people across ages. In TCRdb, the 5' RACE reads were re-called with MiXCR into one record per CDR3 protein. The table records around 1,800,000 distinct CDR3 sequences, roughly two fifths of them present only once. What was sequenced was blood. Receptors were obtained from a human donor in good health. Both conserved end residues are part of each CDR3. The D gene is left open where the match is weak. Clone size is not always given. Where it is, it says once, few, many or a class for expanded clones.

D	size	J	length	V	DNA	CDR3
.	.	TRBJ2-1	16	TRBV6-2/TRBV6-3	TGTGCCAGCAGTTACTTGGAGGGGTCAGCCTACAATGAGCAGTTCTTC	CASSYLEGSAYNEQFF
.	few	TRBJ1-2	13	TRBV9	TGTGCCAGCAGCGTAGAATATGGGGTCGGCTACACCTTC	CASSVEYGVGYTF
.	few	TRBJ1-2	15	TRBV14	TGTGCCAGCAGCCAAGATCTCAACCAGGGTGGTGGCTACACCTTC	CASSQDLNQGGGYTF
.	few	TRBJ2-7	15	TRBV20-1	TGCAGTGCTAGAGATTATGTGAGGGGGATGAACGAGCAGTACTTC	CSARDYVRGMNEQYF
TRBD1	.	TRBJ1-4	14	TRBV20-1	TGCAATGCCCGACGGGGACAGGGAGATGAAAAACTGTTTTTT	CNARRGQGDEKLFF
.	.	TRBJ2-1	14	TRBV6-5	TGTGCCAGCACCGAGAGGTTCTATCGGGGTGAGCAGTTCTTC	CASTERFYRGEQFF
.	.	TRBJ1-4	14	TRBV9	TGTGCCAGCAGCGGACCCGGGGATGGTGAAAAACTGTTTTTT	CASSGPGDGEKLFF
.	.	TRBJ1-1	16	TRBV4-3	TGCGCCAGCAGCCAAGGTTCGGGAGATAGAACAACTGAAGCTTTCTTT	CASSQGSGDRTTEAFF
.	.	TRBJ1-5	13	TRBV5-1	TGCGCCGGCAGTTTGGGGTTGAGGCAGCCCCAGCATTTT	CAGSLGLRQPQHF
.	.	TRBJ2-1	14	TRBV20-1	TGCAGTGCTAGTACCAGCGGAGACTACAATGAGCAGTTCTTC	CSASTSGDYNEQFF
TRBD1	.	TRBJ1-1	15	TRBV6-6	TGTGCCAGCAGCGACTGGGACAGGGGTGGGACTGAAGCTTTCTTT	CASSDWDRGGTEAFF
TRBD2	.	TRBJ2-1	15	TRBV4-1	TGCGCCAGCAGCCAAGATGCCGGGACTAGCTGGGCGCAGTTCTTC	CASSQDAGTSWAQFF
.	once	TRBJ2-3	15	TRBV5-1	TGCGCCAGCAGCTTGGAGGCAGCAATCACAGATACGCAGTATTTT	CASSLEAAITDTQYF
.	many	TRBJ2-5	14	TRBV29-1	TGCAGCGTTGAAGATCAGGGGATGGAAGAGACCCAGTACTTC	CSVEDQGMEETQYF
TRBD1	.	TRBJ2-3	14	TRBV5-1	TGCGCCAGCGACACAGGGGGTCCGACAGGTACGCAGTATTTT	CASDTGGPTGTQYF
.	few	TRBJ2-3	14	TRBV29-1	TGCAGCGTTCGGGGTGGGGCTAGCACAGATACGCAGTATTTT	CSVRGGASTDTQYF
.	.	TRBJ1-2	13	TRBV7-2	TGTGCCAGCAGCCCTCCCCCTTTAGGTGGCTACACCTTC	CASSPPPLGGYTF
TRBD1	many	TRBJ2-1	15	TRBV12-3/TRBV12-4	TGTGCCATCAAATTCGTGGGGGACAGCTACAATGAGCAGTTCTTC	CAIKFVGDSYNEQFF
.	few	TRBJ2-1	14	TRBV12-3/TRBV12-4	TGTGCCAGCAGGCCGGGACCGTCCTACAATGAGCAGTTCTTC	CASRPGPSYNEQFF
TRBD1	.	TRBJ2-4	14	TRBV12-3/TRBV12-4	TGTGCCAGCAGTCCCCAGGACAGGGAAAACATTCAGTACTTC	CASSPQDRENIQYF
.	.	TRBJ2-7	15	TRBV7-2	TGTGCCAGCAGACCTAAGACAGGAGGACACTACGAGCAGTACTTC	CASRPKTGGHYEQYF
.	.	TRBJ1-2	15	TRBV9	TGTGCCAGCAGCGTAGAAGGGCTAAGGGACTATGGCTACACCTTC	CASSVEGLRDYGYTF
.	.	TRBJ2-5	11	TRBV6-2/TRBV6-3	TGTGCTACAGCTACGGTGGAGACCCAGTACTTC	CATATVETQYF
.	many	TRBJ2-5	13	TRBV7-7	TGTGCTAGCAGCACCGGGAACCAAGAGACCCAGTACTTC	CASSTGNQETQYF
.	.	TRBJ2-5	14	TRBV20-1	TGCAGTGCTAGCCCGGTTACTAGGGGAGAGGCCCAGTACTTC	CSASPVTRGEAQYF
TRBD2	.	TRBJ2-5	14	TRBV29-1	TGCAGCGTCCTTAGCGGGGGCACCCAAGAGACCCAGTACTTC	CSVLSGGTQETQYF